Below are 3 T cell receptor beta chains sequenced from a single sample in a study of Graves' ophthalmopathy and Graves' hyperthyroidism. RNA transcripts yielded amplified TCR beta CDR3 regions. RT-PCR was first run with HTBI primers, then multiplex PCR in a second round. TCRdb redid the calling of the multiplex PCR reads with MiXCR, one entry per CDR3 protein. The sample includes 660,000 or so distinct CDR3 sequences, roughly two fifths seen only once; the top ten take 3.3%. The material sequenced was peripheral blood. The receptors shown here come from an adult man with Graves' ophthalmopathy.

The table lists this clonotype with a few counts. The V gene is TRBV10-3, the J gene TRBJ1-6, with D perhaps matching TRBD1 (6 bases). CDR1 is ENHRY, CDR2 SYGVKD, per germline. The CDR3 has 13 amino acids. V lost 11 bases and J 7 bases, leaving 15 bases between the germline ends. In DNA form, the CDR3 reads TGTGCCGGTAGACGGGGGGCAAATTCACCCCTCCACTTT. Amino acids: CAGRRGANSPLHF.

This clonotype was seen at least ten times. V is TRBV6-1 and J is TRBJ1-1; D not resolved. V was pared by 10 bases and J by 4 bases, with 1 base between. The CDR3 runs to 8 residues. Germline CDR1 MNHNS, CDR2 SASEGT. The CDR3 sequence is CATTEAFF. The CDR3 DNA follows: TGTGCCACCACTGAAGCTTTCTTT.

This chain links TRBV15 with TRBJ2-5; 7 bases are shared with TRBD1. The CDR3 has 14 amino acids. Germline V lookup: CDR1 LNHNV, CDR2 YYDKDF (reference sequence). V was clipped by 3 bases and J by 3 bases; unmatched bases: 4. The CDR3 loop reads CATSSSGQEETQYF. The CDR3 nucleotides read TGTGCCACCAGCAGCAGCGGACAGGAAGAGACCCAGTACTTC.